This entry lists 19 T cell receptor beta chains sequenced from one sample in a study of radiotherapy plus CTLA-4 blockade in lung cancer. Data came from immunoSEQ multiplex PCR; TCRdb stores just in-frame clones and leaves some out. Found here are roughly 90,000 clones, approximately 82% of them singletons; the top ten hold more than 20%. Sequencing used peripheral blood, obtained from a patient treated with radiotherapy plus ipilimumab. The source is a human donor with non-small cell lung cancer that progressed on radiotherapy plus ipilimumab.

There are a few counts of this clone. This chain links TRBV2 with TRBJ2-2; D possibly matches TRBD1 or TRBD2 (5 bases each). The CDR3 sequence is 14 residues long. In germline, CDR1 is SNHLY, CDR2 FYNNEI. With 6 bases removed from V and 4 bases from J, the gap between germline ends came to 12 bases. This CDR3 is CASREQGVTGELFF. Here the CDR3 DNA reads TGTGCCAGCAGGGAGCAGGGAGTCACCGGGGAGCTGTTTTTT.

The J gene is TRBJ2-1, the V gene TRBV2; 13 bases agree with TRBD2. The CDR3 loop spans 15 amino acids. From germline, CDR1 is SNHLY and CDR2 FYNNEI. The junction had 8 bases not matched to a gene; V was cut back by 6 bases and J by 9 bases. CDR3 sequence: CASSSGLAGAVEQFF. The CDR3 DNA sequence: TGTGCCAGCAGCTCCGGACTAGCGGGAGCTGTTGAGCAGTTCTTC.

In this sample, this clone turned up once. This chain uses TRBV18 with TRBJ2-1; D unresolved. CDR1 is KGHSH, CDR2 LQKENI, per germline. V was cut by 1 base and J by 2 bases, with 3 bases left in between. This CDR3 comprises 13 residues. CDR3 coding DNA: TGTGCCAGCTCACCACTTCCCTACAATGAGCAGTTCTTC. It codes for CASSPLPYNEQFF.

This chain joins TRBV6-1 and TRBJ2-6; D is undetermined. V shed 2 bases and J shed 13 bases, with 9 bases lying between them. CDR3 size: 12 residues. Germline loops: CDR1 MNHNS, CDR2 SASEGT. CDR3 bases: TGTGCCAGCAGTGAAAGCCGCCAGGTCCTGACTTTC. This encodes CASSESRQVLTF.

This clone was picked up one time. V gene TRBV6-5 combines with J gene TRBJ2-5; D gene unclear. V lost 2 bases and J 0 bases, leaving 10 bases between the germline ends. This CDR3 region has 15 residues. The germline V gene encodes CDR1 MNHEY and CDR2 SVGAGI. The CDR3 bases are TGTGCCAGCAGTTACCGTGGCAGCTACCAAGAGACCCAGTACTTC. It specifies CASSYRGSYQETQYF.

The chain uses TRBV25-1 and TRBJ2-5; no clear D gene. Per germline, CDR1 MGHDK and CDR2 SYGVNS. The ends were cut back, 3 bases at V and 0 bases at J, with 14 bases in the middle. The CDR3 has 16 residues. DNA for the CDR3: TGTGCCAGCAGTGACGTAGAGAGATGGTACCAAGAGACCCAGTACTTC. Its protein product is CASSDVERWYQETQYF.

The CDR3 protein is CASSLAGGSSYNEQYF. CDR3 in DNA: TGCGCCAGCAGCTTGGCCGGGGGGAGCTCCTACAATGAGCAGTACTTC. The V and J genes are TRBV5-1 and TRBJ2-5, with 7 bases aligning to TRBD2. The CDR3 is 16 amino acids. V shed 0 bases, J shed 11 bases, and the junction held 16 bases outside the gene matches. Germline V gives CDR1 SGHRS, CDR2 YFSETQ.

The V and J genes are TRBV29-1 and TRBJ2-3, with a weak D call TRBD2 (5 bases). The CDR3 sequence is 12 residues long. In germline, CDR1 is SQVTM, CDR2 ANQGSEA. V was shortened by 8 bases and J by 3 bases, with 12 bases between the two germline ends. CDR3 in amino acids: CSTVLATDTQYF. As DNA, the CDR3 is TGCAGCACCGTTCTAGCTACAGATACGCAGTATTTT.

As concerns this clone: Sequence at one end of the junction differs from germline and may be a read error. The rearrangement uses TRBV7-7 and TRBJ2-3; D is unclear. The CDR3 consists of 14 residues. Germline CDR1 is SSHAT and CDR2 is FNYEAQ (reference sequence). The CDR3: CASSPQTNSDTQYF. The CDR3, as DNA: TGTGCTAGCAGCCCTCAGACGAACTCAGATACGCAGTATTTT.

This clone was observed once. Germline is not matched at one junction end, which may reflect a read error. The chain joins TRBV5-4 to TRBJ1-1, with no clear D. Per germline, CDR1 SGHNT and CDR2 YYREEE (reference sequence). The CDR3 covers 13 residues. The CDR3 DNA reads as TGTGCCAGCAGCTTGGTATCGAACTCTGAAGCTTTCTTT. Residues: CASSLVSNSEAFF. Based on the CDR3 plus reference TRBV5-4 and TRBJ1-1, the full variable domain is ETGVTQSPTHLIKTRGQQVTLRCSSQSGHNTVSWYQQALGQGPQFIFQYYREEENGRGNFPPRFSGLQFPNYSSELNVNALELDDSALYLCASSLVSNSEAFFGQGTRLTVV.

The chain uses TRBV2 and TRBJ2-5; D tentatively reads TRBD1 or TRBD2 (5 bases each). The CDR3 consists of 14 residues. Germline lookup yields CDR1 SNHLY and CDR2 FYNNEI. Trimming left V 6 bases short and J 1 base short, with 12 bases between. CDR3 in amino acids: CASSGTAIQETQYF. CDR3 sequence (DNA): TGTGCCAGCAGCGGGACGGCCATCCAAGAGACCCAGTACTTC.

The genes are TRBV18 and TRBJ2-1; the D gene is possibly TRBD1 (7 bases). The CDR3 has 14 amino acids. The V gene lost 3 bases and the J gene lost 7 bases, with 13 bases spanning the gap. The V gene's germline CDR1 is KGHSH and CDR2 LQKENI. CDR3 DNA sequence: TGTGCCAGCTCACCTTCCAGGGGGAGGAATGAGCAGTTCTTC. Residues: CASSPSRGRNEQFF.

The chain carries TRBV6-5 and TRBJ2-4; no reliable D call. The V end lost 6 bases, the J end lost 0 bases, and 3 bases lay between the germline ends. The CDR3 covers 12 residues. Germline-derived CDR1 and CDR2 are MNHEY and SVGAGI. The CDR3 reads CASRGAKNIQYF. As DNA, the CDR3 is TGTGCCAGCAGGGGAGCCAAAAACATTCAGTACTTC.

The chain joins TRBV5-4 to TRBJ1-1; a weak D match, TRBD1 (5 bases). CDR1 SGHNT and CDR2 YYREEE come from the germline V gene (reference sequence). CDR3 size: 13 residues. The ends were cut back, 5 bases at V and 6 bases at J, with 14 bases in the middle. The DNA for the CDR3 is TGTGCCAGCAGTTCGAACCCAGGGTCTGAAGCTTTCTTT. Translation gives CASSSNPGSEAFF.

The chain employs TRBV9 and TRBJ2-3, with 7 positions matching TRBD2. There are 14 residues in the CDR3. Germline loops: CDR1 SGDLS, CDR2 YYNGEE. Germline trimming cut 5 bases from V and 4 bases from J; bases unmatched to any gene: 7. The CDR3 nucleotides are TGTGCCAGCAGACGGACTAGTGTCTCAGATACGCAGTATTTT. This sequence encodes CASRRTSVSDTQYF.

The chain employs TRBV9 and TRBJ1-3, with 7 bases aligning to TRBD1. This CDR3 comprises 16 residues. V was clipped by 2 bases and J by 1 base; unmatched bases: 6. Germline V gene data show CDR1 as SGDLS and CDR2 as YYNGEE. The CDR3 DNA reads as TGTGCCAGCAGCGTGGGAGGGGGCTCTTCTGGAAACACCATATATTTT. This encodes CASSVGGGSSGNTIYF.

The table lists this clone with a few counts. The rearrangement uses TRBV7-3 and TRBJ2-5; a possible D gene is TRBD2 (7 bases). The CDR3 has 15 residues. V was shortened by 6 bases and J by 1 base, with 15 bases between the two germline ends. CDR1 and CDR2 (germline): SGHTA, FQGTGA. CDR3 protein: CASSRARGAQETQYF. The DNA of the CDR3 is TGTGCCAGCAGTCGGGCTCGGGGGGCCCAAGAGACCCAGTACTTC. Drawing the rest from reference TRBV7-3 and TRBJ2-5, the complete variable domain is GAGVSQTPSNKVTEKGKYVELRCDPISGHTALYWYRQSLGQGPEFLIYFQGTGAADDSGLPNDRFFAVRPEGSVSTLKIQRTERGDSAVYLCASSRARGAQETQYFGPGTRLLVL.

The gene calls are TRBV28 and TRBJ1-1; 9 bases match TRBD1. The CDR3 contains 15 residues. Germline CDR1 and CDR2: MDHEN and SYDVKM. V lost 10 bases, J lost 7 bases, and 16 bases stayed unmatched. The CDR3 coding sequence is TGTGCCACCGACTTCCGGGACAGGGCAGTTAATGAAGCTTTCTTT. Amino acid sequence: CATDFRDRAVNEAFF.

This chain uses TRBV19 with TRBJ2-7; D gene uncertain. The CDR3 spans 16 residues. Trimming cost V 0 bases and J 2 bases, with 14 bases left between them. Per germline, CDR1 LNHDA and CDR2 SQIVND (reference sequence). The CDR3 here is CASSIDPVDDTYEQYF. As DNA, the CDR3 is TGTGCCAGTAGTATAGATCCAGTGGACGATACCTACGAGCAGTACTTC. Drawing the rest from reference TRBV19 and TRBJ2-7, the complete variable domain is DGGITQSPKYLFRKEGQNVTLSCEQNLNHDAMYWYRQDPGQGLRLIYYSQIVNDFQKGDIAEGYSVSREKKESFPLTVTSAQKNPTAFYLCASSIDPVDDTYEQYFGPGTRLTVT.